The clone carrying this T cell receptor beta chain was counted between two and nine times. The CDR3 length is 13 residues. The V gene's germline CDR1 is GTSNPN and CDR2 SVGIG (reference sequence). V lost 2 bases and J 10 bases, leaving 12 bases between the germline ends. The sample belongs to a study of metastatic and nonmetastatic thyroid tumors. Using MiXCR, TCRdb re-called clones from the PCR reads. The sample consists of approximately 8,000 clones, roughly 26% of them appearing once. Nobody among the patients had been given any treatment before thyroid surgery. The sequencing sample was made of adjacent normal tissue. V is TRBV30 and J is TRBJ1-6; D is undetermined. This TCR derives from a female donor with papillary thyroid cancer or a benign thyroid nodule (not recorded which). Some clones in this sample may be carry-over from other donors' samples. In nucleotides, the CDR3 is TGTGCCTGGAGTAACGGGTTGTGGTCACCCCTCCACTTT. It yields the protein CAWSNGLWSPLHF.